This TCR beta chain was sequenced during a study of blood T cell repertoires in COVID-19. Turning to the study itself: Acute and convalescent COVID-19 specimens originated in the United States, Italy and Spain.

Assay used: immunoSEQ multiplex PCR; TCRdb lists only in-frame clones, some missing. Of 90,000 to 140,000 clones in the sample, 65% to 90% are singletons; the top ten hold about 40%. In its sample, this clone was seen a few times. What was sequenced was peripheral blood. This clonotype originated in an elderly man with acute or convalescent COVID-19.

The DNA for the CDR3 is TGTGCCAGCAGACGAGGACTAGCGGGATCTGATGAGCAGTTCTTC. This encodes CASRRGLAGSDEQFF. This chain connects TRBV2 to TRBJ2-1; 12 nucleotides align to TRBD2. This CDR3 has 15 amino acids. Germline V gene lookup returns CDR1 SNHLY and CDR2 FYNNEI. After removal of 6 bases from V and 8 bases from J, the junction contained 8 bases not matched to a gene.